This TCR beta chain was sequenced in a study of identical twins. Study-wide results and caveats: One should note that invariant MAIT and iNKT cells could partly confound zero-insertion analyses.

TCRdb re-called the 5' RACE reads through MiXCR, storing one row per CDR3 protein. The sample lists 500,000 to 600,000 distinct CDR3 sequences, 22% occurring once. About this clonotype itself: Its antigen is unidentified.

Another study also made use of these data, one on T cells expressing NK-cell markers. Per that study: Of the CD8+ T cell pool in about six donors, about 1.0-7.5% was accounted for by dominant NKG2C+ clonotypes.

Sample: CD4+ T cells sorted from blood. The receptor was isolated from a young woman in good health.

The DNA of the CDR3 is TGTGCCAGCAGCCAAAGAGGGTCCACTGAAGCTTTCTTT. This encodes CASSQRGSTEAFF. The V call is TRBV3-1, the J call TRBJ1-1; no clear D gene. In germline, CDR1 is LGHDT, CDR2 YNNKEL (reference sequence). V lost 2 bases, J lost 4 bases, and 8 bases lay in between. CDR3 length: 13 amino acids.